The 23 T cell receptor beta chains presented below share a single source sample, sequenced in a study of long-term antiretroviral therapy in people with HIV. Samples were assayed with immunoSEQ v3.0 at survey level. Libraries were prepared by immunoSEQ multiplex PCR; TCRdb keeps only in-frame clonotypes and omits some of them. The sample records approximately 31,000 clones, less than 98% being singletons. This material consisted of unsorted PBMCs, taken 6.9 years after starting antiretroviral therapy. The receptors stem from a man in his thirties or forties with HIV.

V is TRBV5-1 and J is TRBJ2-7, with 7 nucleotides matching TRBD2. Germline-derived CDR1 and CDR2 are SGHRS and YFSETQ. This CDR3 region has 13 residues. After removal of 4 bases from V and 7 bases from J, the junction contained 8 bases not matched to a gene. The CDR3 reads CASSTRDYQEQYF. CDR3 coding DNA: TGCGCCAGCAGCACTAGGGACTACCAAGAGCAGTACTTC.

The chain couples TRBV5-5 to TRBJ2-7; D call uncertain. V was shortened by 2 bases and J by 3 bases, with 9 bases between the two germline ends. CDR3 length equals 13 residues. CDR1 and CDR2 from the germline V gene are SGHKS and YYEKEE (reference sequence). CDR3 residues: CASSFYGNYEQYF. Here the CDR3 DNA reads TGTGCCAGCAGCTTTTACGGAAACTACGAGCAGTACTTC.

The chain combines TRBV11-3 with TRBJ1-1; TRBD1 matches 9 bases. The ends lost 5 bases at V and 5 bases at J; junction bases unmatched: 6. The CDR3 consists of 14 residues. Per the germline V gene, CDR1 is SGHNT and CDR2 is YENEEA. CDR3 amino acids: CASSPGQGRTEAFF. As DNA, the CDR3 is TGTGCCAGCAGCCCCGGACAGGGGAGAACTGAAGCTTTCTTT.

The V call is TRBV6-5, the J call TRBJ1-4; D might be TRBD1 (6 bases). Trimming took 2 bases from V and 7 from J, leaving 11 bases between them. The CDR3 extends over 14 amino acids. Germline values: CDR1 MNHEY, CDR2 SVGAGI. This chain's CDR3 is CASSYEGGAEKLFF. The CDR3 nucleotides are TGTGCCAGCAGTTACGAGGGGGGGGCTGAAAAACTGTTTTTT.

The V and J genes are TRBV6-5 and TRBJ1-1; no clear D. CDR1 is MNHEY and CDR2 is SVGAGI in the germline V gene. This CDR3 is 14 amino acids long. Trimming removed 4 bases from V and 4 bases from J, with 13 bases in between. The CDR3 DNA reads TGTGCCAGCAGTTTTTTCGGCCAGCCCACTGAAGCTTTCTTT. Translated: CASSFFGQPTEAFF.

V is TRBV19 and J is TRBJ1-1; D might be TRBD1 (5 bases). CDR3 length: 14 amino acids. Germline assignment: CDR1 LNHDA and CDR2 SQIVND (reference sequence). The ends were cut back, 6 bases at V and 6 bases at J, with 17 bases in the middle. The CDR3 nucleotides read TGTGCCAGTAGCCCGACAGCTATTATTTCTGAAGCTTTCTTT. Its protein is CASSPTAIISEAFF.

This chain joins TRBV10-3 and TRBJ1-1; 9 positions match TRBD1. The CDR3 length is 14 residues. The V segment lost 8 bases and the J segment 7 bases; nucleotides outside the gene matches: 11. Germline CDR1 is ENHRY and CDR2 is SYGVKD. The CDR3 reads CAIGSQGARGEAFF. CDR3 DNA: TGTGCCATCGGCTCACAGGGGGCACGAGGTGAAGCTTTCTTT.

The V and J genes are TRBV6-5 and TRBJ1-1; no clear D gene. Trimming took 5 bases from V and 2 from J, leaving 15 bases between them. CDR3 length: 15 amino acids. Germline V gene sequence: CDR1 MNHEY, CDR2 SVGAGI. This chain's CDR3 is CASSPLRTFNTEAFF. DNA for the CDR3: TGTGCCAGCAGTCCTCTTCGGACCTTTAACACTGAAGCTTTCTTT.

The gene calls are TRBV7-9 and TRBJ1-3; D unclear. Germline assignment: CDR1 SEHNR and CDR2 FQNEAQ (reference sequence). This CDR3 comprises 17 residues. Trimming took off 1 base at V and 0 bases at J, with 13 bases between the two ends. This CDR3 reads CASSLEGLLSSGNTIYF. CDR3 bases: TGTGCCAGCAGCTTAGAAGGCCTCCTGAGCTCTGGAAACACCATATATTTT.

This chain uses TRBV5-1 with TRBJ1-6, with D unresolved. V was cut by 2 bases and J by 8 bases, with 5 bases left in between. CDR3 length equals 12 residues. The germline V gene has CDR1 SGHRS and CDR2 YFSETQ. This chain's CDR3 is CASSFVDSPLHF. CDR3 nucleotides: TGCGCCAGCAGCTTTGTGGATTCACCCCTCCACTTT. Variable domain in full (rest from reference TRBV5-1 and TRBJ1-6): KAGVTQTPRYLIKTRGQQVTLSCSPISGHRSVSWYQQTPGQGLQFLFEYFSETQRNKGNFPGRFSGRQFSNSRSEMNVSTLELGDSALYLCASSFVDSPLHFGNGTRLTVT.

V and J are TRBV9 and TRBJ2-7; 7 bases map to TRBD1. The CDR3 is 16 amino acids. The J segment lost 5 bases and the V segment lost 1 base, leaving 12 bases of the junction unmatched. The germline CDR1 and CDR2 sequences are SGDLS and YYNGEE. CDR3 coding DNA: TGTGCCAGCAGCGTAAGACAGGGCGGCTTGGCCGACGAGCAGTACTTC. The encoded protein is CASSVRQGGLADEQYF.

The chain employs TRBV21-1 and TRBJ1-4. TRBV21-1 is a listed pseudogene. CDR3 length equals 20 residues. The CDR3 coding sequence is TGTGCCAGCACCAGGCCCGAGGTCGTGCAGCCCCCCTGGGCTAATGAAAAACTGTTTTTT. Translating it yields CASTRPEVVQPPWANEKLFF.

The V call is TRBV7-9, the J call TRBJ1-2, with D hard to call. V was pared by 3 bases and J by 0 bases, with 2 bases between. CDR3 length: 12 amino acids. CDR1 is SEHNR, CDR2 FQNEAQ, per germline (reference sequence). This CDR3 reads CASSFPNYGYTF. CDR3 sequence (DNA): TGTGCCAGCAGCTTTCCTAACTATGGCTACACCTTC. Full variable domain (rest looked up from reference TRBV7-9 and TRBJ1-2): DTGVSQNPRHKITKRGQNVTFRCDPISEHNRLYWYRQTLGQGPEFLTYFQNEAQLEKSRLLSDRFSAERPKGSFSTLEIQRTEQGDSAMYLCASSFPNYGYTFGSGTRLTVV.

V and J are TRBV6-1 and TRBJ1-3, with D unresolved. CDR1 and CDR2 (germline): MNHNS, SASEGT. This CDR3 has 14 amino acids. V shed 10 bases and J shed 3 bases, with 16 bases lying between them. CDR3 sequence (DNA): TGTGCCACCAGAGGTATGGGAGATGGAAACACCATATATTTT. Its protein product is CATRGMGDGNTIYF.

This sequence joins TRBV4-1 and TRBJ1-6, with D possibly being TRBD1 (5 bases). Looked up from germline, CDR1 is MGHRA and CDR2 is YSYEKL. The CDR3 contains 16 residues. Trimming cost V 6 bases and J 0 bases, with 12 bases left between them. As DNA, the CDR3 is TGCGCCAGCAGATCGCAGGGAAGCTCCTATAATTCACCCCTCCACTTT. Protein: CASRSQGSSYNSPLHF.

This chain uses TRBV9 with TRBJ2-3, with unresolved D. From germline, CDR1 is SGDLS and CDR2 YYNGEE. The V and J ends lost 4 bases and 0 bases respectively, with 18 bases between them. This CDR3 region has 17 residues. CDR3 region: CASSPDAPIPSTDTQYF. The DNA of the CDR3 is TGTGCCAGCAGCCCGGACGCGCCGATTCCCAGCACAGATACGCAGTATTTT.

This chain joins TRBV10-2 and TRBJ2-2, with 10 bases fitting TRBD2. Germline CDR1 reads WSHSY; CDR2 reads SAAADI. The CDR3 is 19 amino acids. Unmatched junction bases numbered 17, after V lost 9 bases and J lost 1 base. CDR3 residues: CASFEPSGGQMVNTGELFF. DNA of the CDR3: TGCGCCAGTTTCGAGCCTAGCGGGGGCCAGATGGTGAACACCGGGGAGCTGTTTTTT.

The genes are TRBV9 and TRBJ1-5; the D is unclear. The CDR3 sequence is 16 residues long. V was pared by 4 bases and J by 4 bases, with 18 bases between. Germline CDR1 and CDR2: SGDLS and YYNGEE. CDR3 in amino acids: CASSPDAGGSNQPQHF. The DNA of the CDR3 is TGTGCCAGCAGCCCCGACGCGGGAGGGTCAAATCAGCCCCAGCATTTT.

This clone was seen once. This chain uses TRBV30 with TRBJ1-2, with D uncertain. CDR3 length: 12 residues. V lost 3 bases and J lost 8, with 13 bases in between. Looked up from germline, CDR1 is GTSNPN and CDR2 is SVGIG (reference sequence). This CDR3 reads CAWRAAVGGYTF. The CDR3 bases are TGTGCCTGGAGGGCCGCCGTGGGGGGCTACACCTTC.

The chain is built from TRBV4-3 and TRBJ2-3; the D is unclear. V lost 6 bases, J lost 5 bases, and 12 bases lay in between. The CDR3 loop spans 13 amino acids. Germline V CDR1 and CDR2: LGHNA, YSLEER. In nucleotides, the CDR3 is TGCGCCAGCAGTAGGGCCCAACTAGATACGCAGTATTTT. It translates to CASSRAQLDTQYF.

The chain uses TRBV5-1 and TRBJ2-5; D is perhaps TRBD1 or TRBD2 (5 bases each). Trimming shortened V by 1 base and J by 0 bases, and 7 bases separated the two germline ends. The CDR3 spans 14 residues. CDR1 and CDR2 from the germline V gene are SGHRS and YFSETQ. The CDR3 region is CASSLRGDQETQYF. CDR3 bases: TGCGCCAGCAGCTTGCGGGGCGACCAAGAGACCCAGTACTTC.

This sequence joins TRBV18 and TRBJ2-2; D perhaps matches TRBD2 (6 bases). From germline, CDR1 is KGHSH and CDR2 LQKENI. V lost 8 bases to trimming and J lost 7 bases, with 14 bases between them. The CDR3 is 13 residues long. The CDR3 loop is CASPGRLNGELFF. The CDR3 region has the DNA TGTGCCAGCCCAGGGAGGCTTAACGGGGAGCTGTTTTTT. Looking up the rest from reference TRBV18 and TRBJ2-2 gives the full variable domain: NAGVMQNPRHLVRRRGQEARLRCSPMKGHSHVYWYRQLPEEGLKFMVYLQKENIIDESGMPKERFSAEFPKEGPSILRIQQVVRGDSAAYFCASPGRLNGELFFGEGSRLTVL.

The genes are TRBV5-1 and TRBJ1-1, with D possibly being TRBD1 (5 bases). Trimming removed 3 bases at V and 7 bases at J, with 16 bases between. The CDR3 extends over 14 amino acids. The V gene's germline CDR1 is SGHRS and CDR2 YFSETQ. The CDR3 coding sequence is TGCGCCAGCAGCTGGGTGGGGACGGCTGTTGAAGCTTTCTTT. Its protein product is CASSWVGTAVEAFF.